Following are 11 T cell receptor beta chains from one sample sequenced in a study of blood T cell repertoires in COVID-19. Sequencing used immunoSEQ multiplex PCR; TCRdb keeps in-frame clones, though not all of them. The table has 250,000 to 300,000 clones, around 90% seen once. Sequenced: peripheral blood. All receptors come from a woman in her 70s with COVID-19, enrolled during active disease.

The CDR3 here is CASSHRAGRTAETQYF. The CDR3 DNA sequence: TGTGCCAGCAGCCACAGAGCGGGAAGAACGGCAGAGACCCAGTACTTC. This sequence joins TRBV3-1 (or the pseudogene TRBV3-2) and TRBJ2-5, with TRBD2 matching over 7 bases. The germline V gene encodes CDR1 LGHDT and CDR2 YNNKEL (reference sequence). J gave up 4 bases and V 3 bases, and 11 bases lay outside the gene matches. The CDR3 consists of 16 residues.

The CDR3 reads CASSSKGGGGRGTYNEQFF. CDR3 DNA sequence: TGTGCCAGCAGTTCGAAGGGAGGTGGCGGGAGGGGCACCTACAATGAGCAGTTCTTC. The J gene is TRBJ2-1, the V gene TRBV2, with 9 bases identical to TRBD2. Germline CDR1 and CDR2: SNHLY and FYNNEI. This CDR3 has 19 residues. V was pared by 5 bases and J by 2 bases, with 16 bases of the junction left unmatched.

CDR3 loop: CASSQLGEGNTEAFF. CDR3 nucleotides: TGTGCCAGCAGCCAATTAGGAGAGGGGAACACTGAAGCTTTCTTT. The chain couples TRBV3-1 (or the pseudogene TRBV3-2) to TRBJ1-1; unclear D gene. The CDR3 spans 15 residues. V was pared by 2 bases and J by 1 base, with 11 bases between. CDR1 is LGHDT and CDR2 is YNNKEL in the germline V gene (reference sequence).

The gene calls are TRBV4-1 and TRBJ1-6; TRBD1 aligns across 7 bases. The CDR3 contains 16 residues. Germline V lookup: CDR1 MGHRA, CDR2 YSYEKL. The V segment lost 6 bases and the J segment 0 bases; nucleotides outside the gene matches: 5. CDR3 DNA: TGCGCCAGCAGTAACAGGGGTAGCTCCTATAATTCACCCCTCCACTTT. Translating gives CASSNRGSSYNSPLHF.

This CDR3 reads CASSPKIRTSGSYREVKNIQYF. The CDR3 nucleotides read TGTGCCAGCAGTCCGAAAATAAGGACTAGCGGGAGTTACAGGGAAGTCAAAAACATTCAGTACTTC. The rearrangement uses TRBV27 and TRBJ2-4, with 13 bases fitting TRBD2. The CDR3 covers 22 residues. Trimming took 5 bases from V and 3 from J; bases not matched to a gene: 22. CDR1 and CDR2 from the germline V gene are MNHEY and SMNVEV (reference sequence).

This clone was counted between two and nine times. The chain carries TRBV30 and TRBJ2-1, with D possibly matching TRBD2 (6 bases). Germline values: CDR1 GTSNPN, CDR2 SVGIG (reference sequence). CDR3 length: 12 amino acids. Between the trimmed V and J ends, which lost 8 bases and 0 bases, there was a span of 8 bases. This chain's CDR3 is CAAGSSYNEQFF. CDR3 DNA: TGTGCCGCCGGGAGCTCCTACAATGAGCAGTTCTTC.

The chain is built from TRBV5-1 and TRBJ1-2; D might be TRBD1 (6 bases). Germline V gene data show CDR1 as SGHRS and CDR2 as YFSETQ. This CDR3 has 14 amino acids. Trimming removed 2 bases from V and 5 bases from J, with 13 bases in between. The CDR3 here is CASSFIDRRYGYTF. Written as DNA, the CDR3 is TGCGCCAGCAGCTTCATAGACAGGAGGTATGGCTACACCTTC.

This chain connects TRBV7-2 to TRBJ1-5, with D uncertain. V was clipped by 5 bases and J by 9 bases, with 17 bases between them. The CDR3 has 14 amino acids. CDR1 is SGHTA, CDR2 FQGNSA, per germline. As DNA, the CDR3 is TGTGCCAGCAGCATGGCCCACGCCTCGGGGCCCCAGCATTTT. This codes for CASSMAHASGPQHF.

The gene calls are TRBV27 and TRBJ1-4; D gene uncertain. The CDR3 length is 16 residues. V shed 5 bases and J shed 1 base, with 14 bases lying between them. Per the germline V gene, CDR1 is MNHEY and CDR2 is SMNVEV (reference sequence). The CDR3 sequence is CASSPVSVLTNEKLFF. As DNA, the CDR3 is TGTGCCAGCAGTCCCGTATCAGTCCTAACTAATGAAAAACTGTTTTTT. The full variable domain, with the rest looked up from reference TRBV27 and TRBJ1-4, is EAQVTQNPRYLITVTGKKLTVTCSQNMNHEYMSWYRQDPGLGLRQIYYSMNVEVTDKGDVPEGYKVSRKEKRNFPLILESPSPNQTSLYFCASSPVSVLTNEKLFFGSGTQLSVL.

The rearrangement uses TRBV28 and TRBJ1-4; the D is unclear. The germline V gene encodes CDR1 MDHEN and CDR2 SYDVKM. The CDR3 consists of 13 residues. Trimming took 5 bases from V and 7 from J, leaving 11 bases between them. The CDR3 spells CASSPPGSEKLFF. CDR3 nucleotides: TGTGCCAGCAGTCCCCCTGGGAGTGAAAAACTGTTTTTT.

The chain employs TRBV5-1 and TRBJ1-5; D gene unclear. V gave up 0 bases and J gave up 0 bases, with 7 bases separating them. CDR1 is SGHRS, CDR2 YFSETQ, per germline. The CDR3 has 15 amino acids. CDR3 loop: CASSLDPYSNQPQHF. DNA for the CDR3: TGCGCCAGCAGCTTGGACCCCTATAGCAATCAGCCCCAGCATTTT.